The following is a T cell receptor beta chain sequence with its context. V lost 5 bases and J lost 1, with 13 bases in between. The CDR3 sequence is 15 residues long. Germline V gene sequence: CDR1 SEHNR, CDR2 FQNEAQ (reference sequence). The data stem from a study of T-cell memory formation after mild COVID-19. A single record per CDR3 protein comes from TCRdb applying MiXCR to the 5' RACE reads. This table has about 320,000 distinct CDR3 sequences, approximately 14% appearing once. Sequencing used PBMCs or a T cell subset sorted from them (not recorded which). The sequence came from a man between 18 and 29 years old who had mild COVID-19 (a few samples of this study predate the infection). Cell type and time point are not known. The chain uses TRBV7-9 and TRBJ2-3; D is perhaps TRBD1 (5 bases). CDR3 region: CASSTPDNRTDTQYF. CDR3 DNA sequence: TGTGCCAGCAGCACTCCGGACAACCGCACAGATACGCAGTATTTT.